This T cell receptor (beta chain) was found in a study of PD-L1 blockade in urothelial cancer. About the study: Between 0 and 3 prior chemotherapy regimens had been given to patients. Across blood samples, T cells had a median count of approximately 130,000. Study-wide findings and caveats: Pretreatment peripheral blood TCR clonality that fell below the median predicted better survival among the patients studied.

The V gene's germline CDR1 is MDHEN and CDR2 SYDVKM. Losses at the gene ends were 5 bases for V and 7 bases for J; bases not matched to a gene: 6. The CDR3 has 13 amino acids. In this sample, this clone turned up a few times. Its specificity is unknown. The assay was immunoSEQ multiplex PCR, and TCRdb's table has in-frame clones only and misses some. The data show 80,000 to 130,000 clones, approximately 90% seen once. Urothelial carcinoma in patients was locally advanced or metastatic. This TCR derives from an elderly woman with urothelial cancer. The sample in question was PBMCs, obtained around atezolizumab (anti-PD-L1) treatment. This rearrangement joins TRBV28 to TRBJ1-2; 8 bases agree with TRBD1. CDR3 protein: CASSLRTGSGYTF. CDR3 bases: TGTGCCAGCAGTCTTCGGACAGGGAGTGGCTACACCTTC.